The rows below give T cell receptor beta chains drawn from one sample of a study of cytomegalovirus exposure and HLA in healthy donors. Using immunoSEQ multiplex PCR, the repertoire was profiled, and TCRdb retains in-frame clones only, with some absent. This repertoire shows 130,000 or so clones, 50% to 75% found once; its top ten account for about 8%. The specimen was PBMCs. These receptors came from a woman aged 40 to 50 in good health and CMV-seropositive. CDR3s include the opening cysteine and the closing phenylalanine or tryptophan. The D gene is left open where the match is weak. The listing skips clone size in some rows; elsewhere it reads once, few, many or a size class.

.	TRBV21-1	.	TRBJ2-7	CASSKPKTGPTSVGYEQYF	TGTGCCAGCAGCAAACCGAAGACAGGGCCGACTAGCGTGGGCTACGAGCAGTACTTC
.	TRBV30	.	TRBJ2-5	CAWSASRGGPETQYF	TGTGCCTGGAGTGCATCTAGGGGGGGCCCAGAGACCCAGTACTTC
.	TRBV10-1	once	TRBJ1-1	CASKLDTNTEAFF	TGCGCCAGCAAACTGGACACGAACACTGAAGCTTTCTTT
TRBD2	TRBV29-1	once	TRBJ2-1	CSVEVATSGYNEQFF	TGCAGCGTTGAAGTGGCGACTAGCGGATACAATGAGCAGTTCTTC
.	TRBV27	.	TRBJ1-2	CASKPRGQLAYGYTF	TGTGCCAGCAAACCACGCGGACAGCTTGCCTATGGCTACACCTTC
.	TRBV6-5	.	TRBJ1-6	CASSLLTEMWSPLHF	TGTGCCAGCAGCCTATTGACGGAGATGTGGTCACCCCTCCACTTT
.	TRBV13	.	TRBJ2-7	CASSPGQQAGQYF	TGTGCCAGCAGCCCCGGGCAGCAAGCGGGGCAGTACTTC
TRBD1	TRBV2	.	TRBJ2-7	CASSQPGFGTAGPYEQYF	TGTGCCAGCAGTCAACCTGGATTTGGGACAGCAGGCCCCTACGAGCAGTACTTC
.	TRBV14	.	TRBJ1-1	CASSQGKGMMTEAFF	TGTGCCAGCAGCCAGGGGAAGGGGATGATGACTGAAGCTTTCTTT
TRBD1	TRBV7-9	.	TRBJ1-1	CASSLIQGPPNTEAFF	TGTGCCAGCAGTTTAATACAGGGGCCGCCGAACACTGAAGCTTTCTTT
TRBD1	TRBV6-5	.	TRBJ1-2	CASRPPGQGFDGYTF	TGTGCCAGCAGACCCCCGGGACAGGGATTTGATGGCTACACCTTC
TRBD1	TRBV7-6	.	TRBJ1-5	CASSLVRQGITGNQPQHF	TGTGCCAGCAGCTTAGTCCGACAGGGTATAACGGGCAATCAGCCCCAGCATTTT
TRBD1	TRBV27	.	TRBJ2-2	CASRQTGEDGELFF	TGTGCCAGCAGACAGACAGGGGAGGACGGGGAGCTGTTTTTT
TRBD2	TRBV28	.	TRBJ2-5	CASSRAGPGQETQYF	TGTGCCAGCAGTAGAGCGGGACCCGGCCAAGAGACCCAGTACTTC
.	TRBV19	.	TRBJ1-5	CASQDSRNQPQHF	TGTGCCAGCCAAGACAGTCGCAATCAGCCCCAGCATTTT
.	TRBV30	.	TRBJ2-1	CAGFRGGVFDEQFF	TGTGCCGGGTTCAGGGGAGGGGTATTCGATGAGCAGTTCTTC
TRBD1	TRBV5-6	few	TRBJ1-2	CASSPQGYYGYTF	TGTGCCAGCAGCCCACAGGGGTACTATGGCTACACCTTC
.	TRBV19	few	TRBJ2-1	CASSIVGSGSEQFF	TGTGCCAGTAGTATAGTCGGTAGCGGCAGTGAGCAGTTCTTC
TRBD1	TRBV5-1	.	TRBJ2-7	CASSIDRAQNEQYF	TGCGCCAGCAGCATAGACAGGGCTCAAAACGAGCAGTACTTC
.	TRBV6-1	.	TRBJ2-7	CASRAGGREGYEQYF	TGTGCCAGCAGGGCCGGGGGAAGGGAAGGATACGAGCAGTACTTC
TRBD1	TRBV4-1	.	TRBJ2-1	CASSQDGRQGSLTSYNEQFF	TGCGCCAGCAGCCAAGATGGGAGACAGGGGTCTCTCACCTCCTACAATGAGCAGTTCTTC
.	TRBV15	.	TRBJ2-7	CATSRDFEGVYEQYF	TGTGCCACCAGCAGAGATTTTGAGGGGGTATACGAGCAGTACTTC
TRBD2	TRBV27	once	TRBJ2-7	CASSPGLAGGPHEQYF	TGTGCCAGCAGTCCGGGACTAGCGGGAGGGCCCCACGAGCAGTACTTC
.	TRBV6-5	.	TRBJ1-1	CASSYSGGGTEAFF	TGTGCCAGCAGTTACTCAGGCGGGGGCACTGAAGCTTTCTTT
.	TRBV5-6	.	TRBJ2-1	CASSSGRGNEQFF	TGTGCCAGCAGCTCGGGTCGGGGCAATGAGCAGTTCTTC
TRBD1	TRBV5-6	.	TRBJ1-5	CASSLGQGGWGNQPQHF	TGTGCCAGCAGCTTGGGACAGGGGGGGTGGGGCAATCAGCCCCAGCATTTT
.	TRBV6-1	few	TRBJ1-5	CASSWANQPQHF	TGTGCCAGCTCCTGGGCGAATCAGCCCCAGCATTTT
TRBD2	TRBV7-9	.	TRBJ2-1	CASSLSGRSSYNEQFF	TGTGCCAGCAGCCTTAGCGGGAGGAGCTCCTACAATGAGCAGTTCTTC
.	TRBV27	.	TRBJ1-1	CASTGGTEAFF	TGTGCCAGCACCGGGGGCACTGAAGCTTTCTTT
TRBD1	TRBV7-8	few	TRBJ1-1	CASSEGTVPSEAFF	TGTGCCAGCAGCGAAGGGACAGTCCCGTCTGAAGCTTTCTTT
TRBD1	TRBV6-4	few	TRBJ1-6	CASSDGTGVSPLHF	TGTGCCAGCAGTGACGGGACAGGGGTTTCACCCCTCCACTTT
.	TRBV6-1	few	TRBJ1-5	CASKRQDNQPQHF	TGTGCCAGCAAAAGACAGGACAATCAGCCCCAGCATTTT